Shown below are 21 T cell receptor beta chains from a single sample sequenced in a study of blood T cell repertoires in COVID-19. Measured with immunoSEQ multiplex PCR; TCRdb has only the in-frame clones, and not every one. The sample has 250,000 to 350,000 clones, roughly 84% seen once; the top ten hold about 1.5%. The sample taken for sequencing was peripheral blood. Receptor source: a human donor with COVID-19, enrolled during active disease. The donor label of this sample is uncertain.

CDR3 amino acids: CASSGGTGEWGEQFF. The CDR3 DNA reads as TGTGCCAGCAGTGGGGGGACAGGGGAGTGGGGTGAGCAGTTCTTC. The V and J genes are TRBV25-1 and TRBJ2-1; 10 bases fit TRBD1. Germline V gene data show CDR1 as MGHDK and CDR2 as SYGVNS. The CDR3 length is 15 residues. V lost 4 bases, J lost 9 bases, and 9 bases stayed unmatched. Variable domain in full (rest from reference TRBV25-1 and TRBJ2-1): EADIYQTPRYLVIGTGKKITLECSQTMGHDKMYWYQQDPGMELHLIHYSYGVNSTEKGDLSSESTVSRIRTEHFPLTLESARPSHTSQYLCASSGGTGEWGEQFFGPGTRLTVL.

This chain joins TRBV19 and TRBJ2-1; 11 bases are a match to TRBD2. Per the germline V gene, CDR1 is LNHDA and CDR2 is SQIVND (reference sequence). V shed 3 bases and J 7 bases; nucleotides not matched to a gene: 5. The CDR3 has 15 residues. CDR3 sequence (DNA): TGTGCCAGTAGTATTATGGGGACTAGCGGAAATGAGCAGTTCTTC. Translating gives CASSIMGTSGNEQFF.

This chain links TRBV19 with TRBJ2-2, with D tentatively TRBD2 (6 bases). This CDR3 region has 13 residues. In germline, CDR1 is LNHDA, CDR2 SQIVND (reference sequence). V was shortened by 4 bases and J by 6 bases, with 9 bases between the two germline ends. The DNA for the CDR3 is TGTGCCAGTAGTACGACGGGGGCCGGGGAGCTGTTTTTT. It codes for CASSTTGAGELFF.

V and J are TRBV4-3 and TRBJ1-2; 8 bases match TRBD1. This CDR3 spans 15 amino acids. CDR1 is LGHNA and CDR2 is YSLEER in the germline V gene. With V trimmed by 3 bases and J by 0 bases, 3 bases remained unmatched. The CDR3 DNA sequence: TGCGCCAGCAGCCAGCCGGGACAGGCTAACTATGGCTACACCTTC. Encoded protein: CASSQPGQANYGYTF.

The chain links TRBV4-1 to TRBJ2-1; 10 bases agree with TRBD2. The CDR3 length is 16 residues. V was pared by 1 base and J by 5 bases, with 5 bases of the junction left unmatched. The V gene's germline CDR1 is MGHRA and CDR2 YSYEKL. CDR3 protein: CASSQAGTSVHNEQFF. The CDR3 DNA follows: TGCGCCAGCAGCCAAGCCGGGACTAGCGTCCACAATGAGCAGTTCTTC.

The gene calls are TRBV18 and TRBJ2-1; 8 nucleotides agree with TRBD2. The V gene end was trimmed by 3 bases and the J gene end by 3 bases; junction bases not matched to a gene: 7. CDR3 length: 16 residues. Per germline, CDR1 KGHSH and CDR2 LQKENI. The CDR3 DNA reads TGTGCCAGCTCACCGGAACTAGCGGTGGTCTACAATGAGCAGTTCTTC. Its protein product is CASSPELAVVYNEQFF.

The rearrangement uses TRBV9 and TRBJ2-5; TRBD2 might be the D (6 bases). The CDR3 loop spans 16 amino acids. Germline CDR1 SGDLS, CDR2 YYNGEE. The germline V and J ends were trimmed by 0 bases and 0 bases, with 12 bases remaining between them. CDR3 sequence reads: CASSVGLAEYQETQYF. CDR3 nucleotides: TGTGCCAGCAGCGTAGGGTTAGCGGAGTACCAAGAGACCCAGTACTTC.

In this sample, this clone turned up a few times. The chain is built from TRBV5-1 and TRBJ2-5, with TRBD2 matching 7 bases. Germline trimming cut 4 bases from V and 1 base from J; bases unmatched to any gene: 7. This CDR3 spans 15 amino acids. From germline, CDR1 is SGHRS and CDR2 YFSETQ. The CDR3 bases are TGCGCCAGCAGCCCTACTACTAGCGTCCAAGAGACCCAGTACTTC. This encodes CASSPTTSVQETQYF.

J is TRBJ2-2 and V is TRBV24-1, with 7 bases aligning to TRBD1. The length of the CDR3 is 16 residues. V trimming: 1 base; J trimming: 5 bases; junction bases outside the gene matches: 6. CDR1 is KGHDR and CDR2 is SFDVKD in the germline V gene. The CDR3 coding sequence is TGTGCCACCAGTGATTTCGGGACAGAACCAACCGGGGAGCTGTTTTTT. Translation: CATSDFGTEPTGELFF.

The chain employs TRBV27 and TRBJ2-1; 9 bases map to TRBD1. In germline, CDR1 is MNHEY, CDR2 SMNVEV (reference sequence). Trimming took 6 bases from V and 4 from J; bases not matched to a gene: 7. The CDR3 spans 15 residues. The CDR3 DNA is TGTGCCAGCAGCCGATGGGACAGGGTATACAATGAGCAGTTCTTC. Amino acid sequence: CASSRWDRVYNEQFF.

This chain connects TRBV7-6 to TRBJ2-3; D is perhaps TRBD2 (5 bases). The V end was cut by 0 bases, the J end by 4 bases, with 11 bases between. Germline V gene lookup returns CDR1 SGHVS and CDR2 FNYEAQ. This CDR3 has 15 amino acids. The CDR3 DNA reads as TGTGCCAGCAGCTTAGCGGGAGAAGTTTCAGATACGCAGTATTTT. It specifies CASSLAGEVSDTQYF.

This chain joins TRBV19 and TRBJ2-3; 11 nucleotides agree with TRBD2. Germline V lookup: CDR1 LNHDA, CDR2 SQIVND (reference sequence). This CDR3 is built from 14 residues. V shed 11 bases and J 4 bases; nucleotides not matched to a gene: 8. For the CDR3, the DNA is TGTGCCGGCAGTAGCGGGAGGGCCGCAGATACGCAGTATTTT. Its protein product is CAGSSGRAADTQYF.

The chain couples TRBV15 to TRBJ1-2; no clear D. Deletions cut 3 bases from V and 8 bases from J, with 22 bases between. The CDR3 covers 16 residues. Germline V gives CDR1 LNHNV, CDR2 YYDKDF (reference sequence). CDR3: CATSSDLRGRGSGYTF. CDR3 DNA sequence: TGTGCCACCAGCAGCGACCTTCGAGGGCGCGGGAGCGGCTACACCTTC.

This chain links TRBV5-1 with TRBJ1-2; TRBD1 aligns across 8 bases. In germline, CDR1 is SGHRS, CDR2 YFSETQ. V shed 2 bases and J 5 bases; nucleotides not matched to a gene: 5. The CDR3 sequence is 14 residues long. The CDR3: CASSFGQGGYGYTF. The CDR3 DNA follows: TGCGCCAGCAGCTTCGGACAGGGCGGGTATGGCTACACCTTC.

This clone was seen just once. This chain joins TRBV2 and TRBJ2-1; 9 positions agree with TRBD1. This CDR3 region has 13 residues. From germline, CDR1 is SNHLY and CDR2 FYNNEI. With V trimmed by 8 bases and J by 5 bases, 4 bases remained unmatched. CDR3 in DNA: TGTGCCAGCGGGACAGGGATCGACAATGAGCAGTTCTTC. This codes for CASGTGIDNEQFF.

This clone showed up many times. The rearrangement uses TRBV9 and TRBJ2-1, with TRBD2 identical over 12 bases. V trimming: 4 bases; J trimming: 5 bases; junction bases outside the gene matches: 1. CDR1 and CDR2 from the germline V gene are SGDLS and YYNGEE. There are 14 residues in the CDR3. The CDR3 here is CASSRTSGNNEQFF. CDR3 DNA: TGTGCCAGCAGCCGGACTAGCGGGAACAATGAGCAGTTCTTC.

The J gene is TRBJ2-2, the V gene TRBV25-1; D not resolved. Germline lookup yields CDR1 MGHDK and CDR2 SYGVNS. The CDR3 extends over 14 amino acids. The V end was cut by 0 bases, the J end by 3 bases, with 5 bases between. Here the CDR3 DNA reads TGTGCCAGCAGTGAATATCGGGACACCGGGGAGCTGTTTTTT. Encoded protein: CASSEYRDTGELFF.

This clone was found a few times. This rearrangement joins TRBV1 to TRBJ2-6; TRBD1 is the table's D call, not checked against the DNA. TRBV1 is noted as a pseudogene. This CDR3 has 17 residues. As DNA, the CDR3 is TGCACCAGCGTCCGGGACAGGGGAGCGTCTGGGGCCAACGTCCTGACTTTC. Translated: CTSVRDRGASGANVLTF.

The gene calls are TRBV7-9 and TRBJ2-5, with 9 nucleotides matching TRBD1. CDR1 and CDR2 from the germline V gene are SEHNR and FQNEAQ (reference sequence). The ends lost 4 bases at V and 5 bases at J; junction bases unmatched: 5. The CDR3 consists of 14 residues. The CDR3: CASSSDRGFETQYF. The CDR3 bases are TGTGCCAGCAGCTCGGACAGGGGTTTTGAGACCCAGTACTTC.

This clone was seen once. The rearrangement links TRBV4-2 to TRBJ2-7; possible D gene TRBD2, 5 bases. From germline, CDR1 is LGHNA and CDR2 YNFKEQ. Trimming took 0 bases from V and 4 from J, leaving 16 bases between them. This CDR3 comprises 16 residues. CDR3 loop: CASSQEITSVVYEQYF. The CDR3, as DNA: TGTGCCAGCAGCCAAGAAATCACTAGTGTAGTATACGAGCAGTACTTC.

This chain joins TRBV6-1 and TRBJ2-1; 13 nucleotides line up with TRBD2. The CDR3 spans 17 residues. Per the germline V gene, CDR1 is MNHNS and CDR2 is SASEGT. V shed 4 bases, J shed 9 bases, and the junction held 12 bases outside the gene matches. The chain's CDR3 is CASSGTSGRGELGEQFF. In DNA form, the CDR3 reads TGTGCCAGCAGTGGGACTAGCGGGAGAGGGGAACTCGGTGAGCAGTTCTTC.